Listed below are T cell receptor beta chains from one sample, sequenced in a study of technical replicates of blood from several donors. Profiling relied on immunoSEQ multiplex PCR, and the TCRdb table lists in-frame clones only, not all of them. The table records some 70,000 clones, roughly nine tenths of them present only once. Sequenced material: T cells isolated from PBMCs. These receptor sequences come from a human donor in good health. Both conserved end residues are part of each CDR3. D genes are given only for firm matches. For some rows the clone size is stated as once, few or many, or as a class when expanded; others skip it.

CASSIAGVTTDTQYF | TGTGCCAGCAGTATAGCGGGGGTCACTACAGATACGCAGTATTTT | . | TRBD2 | TRBJ2-3 | TRBV27
CASSIGISGATYNEQFF | TGTGCCAGTAGTATCGGGATTAGCGGGGCCACTTACAATGAGCAGTTCTTC | . | TRBD2 | TRBJ2-1 | TRBV19
CASSFSASSLSSTDTQYF | TGTGCCAGCAGCTTCTCCGCCTCCTCACTTTCTAGCACAGATACGCAGTATTTT | few | . | TRBJ2-3 | TRBV11-2
CSVDLSTSGDEQYF | TGCAGCGTTGATTTATCGACTAGCGGGGACGAGCAGTACTTC | . | TRBD2 | TRBJ2-7 | TRBV29-1
CAWTANYGYTF | TGTGCCTGGACAGCTAACTATGGCTACACCTTC | . | . | TRBJ1-2 | TRBV30
CASSRSTGGLETQYF | TGTGCCAGCAGCCGGTCGACAGGGGGTCTGGAGACCCAGTACTTC | . | TRBD1 | TRBJ2-5 | TRBV14
CASSEAMGETEAFF | TGTGCCAGCAGTGAAGCAATGGGAGAAACTGAAGCTTTCTTT | . | . | TRBJ1-1 | TRBV6-1
CASSVDEADEQFF | TGTGCCAGCAGCGTAGACGAGGCGGATGAGCAGTTCTTC | . | . | TRBJ2-1 | TRBV9
CASSPTTGSYEQYF | TGCGCCAGCAGCCCGACGACAGGTTCCTACGAGCAGTACTTC | once | . | TRBJ2-7 | TRBV5-1
CASSPAAGQIHQPQHF | TGTGCCAGCAGTCCCGCCGCGGGACAGATACATCAGCCCCAGCATTTT | . | TRBD1 | TRBJ1-5 | TRBV27
CASSLWSQETQYF | TGTGCCAGCAGCTTGTGGAGCCAAGAGACCCAGTACTTC | . | . | TRBJ2-5 | TRBV5-4
CASQQGGNTEAFF | TGTGCCAGTCAACAGGGGGGGAACACTGAAGCTTTCTTT | . | TRBD1 | TRBJ1-1 | TRBV5-5
CASTLGVPGTGELFF | TGTGCCAGCACTCTAGGGGTGCCTGGCACCGGGGAGCTGTTTTTT | . | . | TRBJ2-2 | TRBV7-3
CASSGGTSGTYEQFF | TGTGCCAGCAGCGGCGGGACTAGCGGGACCTATGAGCAGTTCTTC | . | TRBD2 | TRBJ2-1 | TRBV9
CAISELHRDRPYEQYF | TGTGCCATCAGTGAGTTACACCGGGACAGGCCCTACGAGCAGTACTTC | . | TRBD1 | TRBJ2-7 | TRBV10-3
CATSAPGQGSNQPQHF | TGTGCCACCAGCGCACCGGGACAGGGCTCAAATCAGCCCCAGCATTTT | . | TRBD1 | TRBJ1-5 | TRBV15
CASAAYEQYF | TGTGCCAGCGCAGCCTACGAGCAGTACTTC | . | . | TRBJ2-7 | TRBV5-6
CASSIGENTEAFF | TGTGCCAGTAGTATAGGCGAGAACACTGAAGCTTTCTTT | . | . | TRBJ1-1 | TRBV19
CSASWGDGYTF | TGCAGTGCTAGTTGGGGGGACGGCTACACCTTC | . | . | TRBJ1-2 | TRBV20-1
CASSMSPRDNEQYF | TGTGCCAGTAGTATGTCCCCCAGGGATAACGAGCAGTACTTC | . | . | TRBJ2-7 | TRBV19
CASSEWTGSNEQFF | TGTGCCAGCAGCGAATGGACAGGGAGTAATGAGCAGTTCTTC | . | TRBD1 | TRBJ2-1 | TRBV9
CASSATSTNTGELFF | TGTGCCAGCAGCGCAACAAGTACGAACACCGGGGAGCTGTTTTTT | . | . | TRBJ2-2 | TRBV9
CSVPSQRSQYF | TGCAGCGTTCCCTCTCAGCGGTCCCAGTACTTC | . | . | TRBJ2-5 | TRBV29-1
CASSQGISTDTQYF | TGTGCCAGCAGTCAGGGGATTAGCACAGATACGCAGTATTTT | . | . | TRBJ2-3 | TRBV2
CASSGGRPNTGELFF | TGTGCCAGCAGTGGAGGCCGTCCGAACACCGGGGAGCTGTTTTTT | . | . | TRBJ2-2 | TRBV6-1
CASSLGTGRDTQYF | TGTGCTAGCAGCTTAGGTACAGGTCGGGATACGCAGTATTTT | . | . | TRBJ2-3 | TRBV7-7
CASSLLSTSGIIGVGEQFF | TGTGCCAGCAGTTTACTATCGACTAGCGGGATTATAGGGGTGGGTGAGCAGTTCTTC | . | TRBD2 | TRBJ2-1 | TRBV27
CASSPGSGRASGEQYF | TGTGCCAGCAGCCCGGGTAGCGGGAGGGCCTCGGGCGAGCAGTACTTC | . | TRBD2 | TRBJ2-7 | TRBV7-6
CASSYSPGEEGYTF | TGTGCCAGCAGCTACTCGCCAGGGGAAGAGGGCTACACCTTC | . | . | TRBJ1-2 | TRBV25-1
CASSLQFSYEQYF | TGTGCCAGCAGCTTACAATTCTCCTACGAGCAGTACTTC | few | . | TRBJ2-7 | TRBV7-7
CATLRGEQYF | TGTGCCACCCTCCGGGGGGAGCAGTACTTC | . | . | TRBJ2-7 | TRBV28
CASSFITDTQYF | TGTGCCAGCAGCTTCATCACAGATACGCAGTATTTT | . | . | TRBJ2-3 | TRBV7-9
CASSPGTSGYTYEQYF | TGCGCCAGCAGCCCGGGTACTAGCGGATACACCTACGAGCAGTACTTC | . | TRBD2 | TRBJ2-7 | TRBV4-3
CASSLLLAGGNEQFF | TGTGCCAGCAGCTTACTTCTAGCGGGAGGGAATGAGCAGTTCTTC | . | TRBD2 | TRBJ2-1 | TRBV7-3
CAIMDGGIGWNEQFF | TGTGCCATTATGGATGGGGGGATCGGATGGAATGAGCAGTTCTTC | . | . | TRBJ2-1 | TRBV15
CASSYAFAGGKGQYF | TGTGCCAGCAGTTACGCATTCGCGGGAGGAAAAGGGCAGTATTTT | . | TRBD2 | TRBJ2-3 | TRBV27
CASSLQGVEQYF | TGTGCCAGCAGCCTGCAGGGGGTAGAGCAGTACTTC | . | TRBD1 | TRBJ2-7 | TRBV14
CASSYSAGGYNEQFF | TGTGCCAGCAGTTATTCTGCGGGAGGTTACAATGAGCAGTTCTTC | . | TRBD2 | TRBJ2-1 | TRBV6-5
CSARELETQYF | TGCAGTGCTAGAGAACTAGAGACCCAGTACTTC | . | . | TRBJ2-5 | TRBV20-1
CASSLDGSPETQYF | TGTGCCAGCAGCTTAGACGGTAGCCCAGAGACCCAGTACTTC | . | . | TRBJ2-5 | TRBV7-2
CASRRDRGSYEQYF | TGTGCCAGCCGCCGGGACAGGGGTTCATACGAGCAGTACTTC | . | TRBD1 | TRBJ2-7 | TRBV27
CASTNGYFTEAFF | TGTGCCAGCACAAACGGGTATTTCACTGAAGCTTTCTTT | . | . | TRBJ1-1 | TRBV5-8
CSATGGNQPQHF | TGCAGCGCAACAGGGGGCAATCAGCCCCAGCATTTT | . | TRBD1 | TRBJ1-5 | TRBV29-1
CSVSSPGSGNTIYF | TGCAGCGTTTCTTCGCCAGGCTCTGGAAACACCATATATTTT | . | . | TRBJ1-3 | TRBV29-1
CASRGIRNDRGVKETQYF | TGTGCCAGCAGAGGAATAAGGAATGACAGGGGGGTGAAGGAGACCCAGTACTTC | . | TRBD1 | TRBJ2-5 | TRBV25-1
CASSFPGTGVTYSNQPQHF | TGTGCCAGTAGCTTCCCCGGAACAGGGGTAACTTATAGCAATCAGCCCCAGCATTTT | few | TRBD1 | TRBJ1-5 | TRBV19
CASSIDSRPLTSGSRDTQYF | TGTGCCAGCAGCATCGACAGCCGACCCCTGACTAGCGGGAGTAGAGATACGCAGTATTTT | . | TRBD2 | TRBJ2-3 | TRBV9
CASSYSREDSSYGYTF | TGTGCCAGCAGTTACTCGCGGGAGGACTCCTCCTATGGCTACACCTTC | . | . | TRBJ1-2 | TRBV6-6
CASSPQGGETQYF | TGTGCCAGCAGCCCCCAGGGAGGAGAGACCCAGTACTTC | . | . | TRBJ2-5 | TRBV14
CASSERLAEYEQYF | TGTGCCAGCAGTGAAAGACTAGCAGAGTACGAGCAGTACTTC | . | TRBD2 | TRBJ2-7 | TRBV25-1
CASSLESGSTYEQYF | TGTGCCAGCAGTTTAGAGAGCGGGAGCACCTACGAGCAGTACTTC | . | TRBD2 | TRBJ2-7 | TRBV27